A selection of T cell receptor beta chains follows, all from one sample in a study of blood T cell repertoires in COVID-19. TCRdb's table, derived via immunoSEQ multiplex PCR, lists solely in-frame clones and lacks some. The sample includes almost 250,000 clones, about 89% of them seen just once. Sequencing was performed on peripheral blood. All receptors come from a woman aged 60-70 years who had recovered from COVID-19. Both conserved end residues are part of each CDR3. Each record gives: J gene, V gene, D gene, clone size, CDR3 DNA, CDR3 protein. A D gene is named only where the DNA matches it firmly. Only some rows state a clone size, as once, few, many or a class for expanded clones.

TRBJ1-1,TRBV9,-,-,TGTGCCAGCAGCCCCCTGGTCCTGGTCGGTGAAGCTTTCTTT,CASSPLVLVGEAFF
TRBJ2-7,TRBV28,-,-,TGTGCCAGCAGCACCTTCATGTCGGGCGAGCAGTACTTC,CASSTFMSGEQYF
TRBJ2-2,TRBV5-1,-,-,TGCGCCAGCAGTTTGACCGGACAAGGGACCGGGGAGCTGTTTTTT,CASSLTGQGTGELFF
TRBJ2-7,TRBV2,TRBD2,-,TGTGCCTCGGAGGAGGGACTAGGCTACGAGCAGTACTTC,CASEEGLGYEQYF
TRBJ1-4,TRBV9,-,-,TGTGCCAGCAGCGTAGGGACAGATTATGAAAAACTGTTTTTT,CASSVGTDYEKLFF
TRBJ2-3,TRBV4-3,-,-,TGCGCCAGCAGCCAAGAACCCAACTGGGGACACCGCCAGTATTTT,CASSQEPNWGHRQYF
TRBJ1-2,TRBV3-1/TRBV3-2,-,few,TGTGCCAGCAGCCAAGATATTGGCTGGGGCTACACCTTC,CASSQDIGWGYTF
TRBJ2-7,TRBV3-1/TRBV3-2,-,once,TGTGCCAGCAGCCAGCCAGGCTACGAGCAGTACTTC,CASSQPGYEQYF
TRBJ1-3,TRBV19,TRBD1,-,TGTGCCAGTAGTATTTCAGGGGGTCTCGCTCCCTCTGGAAACACCATATATTTT,CASSISGGLAPSGNTIYF
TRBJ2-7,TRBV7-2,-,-,TGTGCCAGCAGCTTAGCGGGGGGCTCCTACGAGCAGTACTTC,CASSLAGGSYEQYF
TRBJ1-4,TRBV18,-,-,TGTGCCAGCTCACCACAGGGCAGGGGTGATGAAAAACTGTTTTTT,CASSPQGRGDEKLFF
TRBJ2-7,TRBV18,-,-,TGTGCCAGCTCACCCCTCCAGGGCGAGCAGTACTTC,CASSPLQGEQYF
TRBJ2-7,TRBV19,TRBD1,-,TGTGCCAGTAGTATAACATCGGGGACAGGTCGCCCCGAGCAGTACTTC,CASSITSGTGRPEQYF
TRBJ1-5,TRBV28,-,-,TGTGCCAGCAGCGAACAGGGCCCTAGGGGGCCCCAGCATTTT,CASSEQGPRGPQHF
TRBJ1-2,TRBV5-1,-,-,TGCGCCAGCAGCTTGTCCCGGGACATTAACTATGGCTACACCTTC,CASSLSRDINYGYTF
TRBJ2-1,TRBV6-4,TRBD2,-,TGTGCCAGCAGTGACTCGTCGGCTAGCGGGGTGGGTGAGCAGTTCTTC,CASSDSSASGVGEQFF
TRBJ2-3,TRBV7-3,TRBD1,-,TGTGCCAGCAGCCCGAACAGACAGGGTCTGGCAGATACGCAGTATTTT,CASSPNRQGLADTQYF
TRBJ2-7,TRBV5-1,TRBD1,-,TGCGCCAGCAGCTTGGCGGGACAGGGGAGGTACGAGCAGTACTTC,CASSLAGQGRYEQYF
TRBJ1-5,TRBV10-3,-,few,TGTGCCATCAGTGGCAGTAAAAATCAGCCCCAGCATTTT,CAISGSKNQPQHF
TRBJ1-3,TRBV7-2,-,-,TGTGCCAGCAGCTTAGCGTTGGGGGGGCTCCCAGGAAACACCATATATTTT,CASSLALGGLPGNTIYF
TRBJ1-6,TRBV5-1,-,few,TGCGCCAGCAGACTGTCGGGGAGTTCACCCCTCCACTTT,CASRLSGSSPLHF
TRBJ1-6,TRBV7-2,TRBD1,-,TGTGCCAGCAGCCTGGGGACAGCCTCCTATAATTCACCCCTCCACTTT,CASSLGTASYNSPLHF
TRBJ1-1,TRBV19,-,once,TGTGCCAGTAGTATGAGGAGCACTGAAGCTTTCTTT,CASSMRSTEAFF
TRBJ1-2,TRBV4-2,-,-,TGTGCCAGCAGCCAAGAAAGGACTCGGAACTATGGCTACACCTTC,CASSQERTRNYGYTF
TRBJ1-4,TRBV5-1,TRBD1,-,TGCGCCAGCTCCTATCGTACAGGGGAGATTAATGAAAAACTGTTTTTT,CASSYRTGEINEKLFF
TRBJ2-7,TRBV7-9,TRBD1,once,TGTGCCAGCAGACCTTTAGGGGACAGGGCCTACGAGCAGTACTTC,CASRPLGDRAYEQYF
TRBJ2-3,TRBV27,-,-,TGTGCCAGCAGTCCCTTCGACAGGCTTAGCACAGATACGCAGTATTTT,CASSPFDRLSTDTQYF
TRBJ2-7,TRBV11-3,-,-,TGTGCCAGCAGCTTAGGTCCAGGGAAACCCTACGAGCAGTACTTC,CASSLGPGKPYEQYF
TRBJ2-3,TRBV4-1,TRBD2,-,TGCGCCAGCAGCCAACGGACTAGCAACCCAGATACGCAGTATTTT,CASSQRTSNPDTQYF
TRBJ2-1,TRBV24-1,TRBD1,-,TGTGCCACCAGTGATCCAATAGGACAGGGCCCCGTAGGTGAGCAGTTCTTC,CATSDPIGQGPVGEQFF
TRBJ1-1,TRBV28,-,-,TGTGCCAGCAGTTTAGGAGTGAACACTGAAGCTTTCTTT,CASSLGVNTEAFF
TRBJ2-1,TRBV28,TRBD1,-,TGTGCCAGCAGACAAGGGGGACAGCAGTACAATGAGCAGTTCTTC,CASRQGGQQYNEQFF
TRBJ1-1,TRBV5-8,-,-,TGTGCCAGCAGCGAAACATACAGGGCTCAGAACACTGAAGCTTTCTTT,CASSETYRAQNTEAFF
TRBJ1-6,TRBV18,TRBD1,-,TGTGCCAGCTCACCCGGCGCCCCCGGGACAGTAAATTCACCCCTCCACTTT,CASSPGAPGTVNSPLHF
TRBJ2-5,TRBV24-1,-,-,TGTGCCACCAGTGATCCACAGGGTAGTGAGACCCAGTACTTC,CATSDPQGSETQYF
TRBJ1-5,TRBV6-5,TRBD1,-,TGTGCCAGCATGACCAGGACAGGGAAAATTCAGCCCCAGCATTTT,CASMTRTGKIQPQHF
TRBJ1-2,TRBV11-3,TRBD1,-,TGTGCCAGCAGCTCCCGGGACAGGAGAACCTATGGCTACACCTTC,CASSSRDRRTYGYTF
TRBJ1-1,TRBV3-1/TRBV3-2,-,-,TGTGCCAGCAGCAATCGGACACCCCGTGGCACTGAAGCTTTCTTT,CASSNRTPRGTEAFF
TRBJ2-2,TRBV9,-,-,TGTGCCAGCGACGACTCGACAGGAAAGGGGACCGGGGAGCTGTTTTTT,CASDDSTGKGTGELFF
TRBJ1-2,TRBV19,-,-,TGTGCCACCCCCCCCGGGGAGGTCTCTGGCTACACCTTC,CATPPGEVSGYTF
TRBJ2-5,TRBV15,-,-,TGTGCCACCAGCAGAGATGGGAGAAGCAGCGTGGAGACCCAGTACTTC,CATSRDGRSSVETQYF
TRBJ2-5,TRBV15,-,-,TGTGCCACCAGCACTAGCGCCGCTACGGAGACCCAGTACTTC,CATSTSAATETQYF
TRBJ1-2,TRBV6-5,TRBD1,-,TGTGCCAGCAGTTGGAAATACAGGGGTAACTATGGCTACACCTTC,CASSWKYRGNYGYTF
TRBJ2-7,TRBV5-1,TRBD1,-,TGCGCCAGCAGCCTGGGGACAGGGCGCCCCTACGAGCAGTACTTC,CASSLGTGRPYEQYF
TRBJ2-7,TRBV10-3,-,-,TGTGCCATCAGCCCGGGGTTGGACAGCGACGAGCAGTACTTC,CAISPGLDSDEQYF
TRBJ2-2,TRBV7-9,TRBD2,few,TGTGCCAGCACCACCGGACTAGCGGGGCCCACCGGGGAGCTGTTTTTT,CASTTGLAGPTGELFF
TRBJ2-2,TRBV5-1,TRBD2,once,TGCGCCAGCAGCCCCGCCTCCAACTCGGGCGGGGGGTACACCGGGGAGCTGTTTTTT,CASSPASNSGGGYTGELFF